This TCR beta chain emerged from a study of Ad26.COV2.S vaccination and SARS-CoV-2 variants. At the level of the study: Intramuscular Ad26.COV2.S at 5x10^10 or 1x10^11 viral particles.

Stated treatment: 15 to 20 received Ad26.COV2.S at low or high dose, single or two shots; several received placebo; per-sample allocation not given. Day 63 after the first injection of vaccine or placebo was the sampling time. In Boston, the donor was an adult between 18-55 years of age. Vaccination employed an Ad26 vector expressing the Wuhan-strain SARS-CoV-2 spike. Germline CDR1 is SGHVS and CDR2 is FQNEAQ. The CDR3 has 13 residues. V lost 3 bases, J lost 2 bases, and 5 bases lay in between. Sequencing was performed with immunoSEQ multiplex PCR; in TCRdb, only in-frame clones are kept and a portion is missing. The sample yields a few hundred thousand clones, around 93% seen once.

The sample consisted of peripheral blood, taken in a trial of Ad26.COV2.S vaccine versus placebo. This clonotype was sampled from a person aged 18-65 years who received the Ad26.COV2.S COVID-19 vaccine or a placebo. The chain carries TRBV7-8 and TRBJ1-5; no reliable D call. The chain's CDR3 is CASSFQGNQPQHF. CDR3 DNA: TGTGCCAGCAGCTTCCAGGGCAATCAGCCCCAGCATTTT.